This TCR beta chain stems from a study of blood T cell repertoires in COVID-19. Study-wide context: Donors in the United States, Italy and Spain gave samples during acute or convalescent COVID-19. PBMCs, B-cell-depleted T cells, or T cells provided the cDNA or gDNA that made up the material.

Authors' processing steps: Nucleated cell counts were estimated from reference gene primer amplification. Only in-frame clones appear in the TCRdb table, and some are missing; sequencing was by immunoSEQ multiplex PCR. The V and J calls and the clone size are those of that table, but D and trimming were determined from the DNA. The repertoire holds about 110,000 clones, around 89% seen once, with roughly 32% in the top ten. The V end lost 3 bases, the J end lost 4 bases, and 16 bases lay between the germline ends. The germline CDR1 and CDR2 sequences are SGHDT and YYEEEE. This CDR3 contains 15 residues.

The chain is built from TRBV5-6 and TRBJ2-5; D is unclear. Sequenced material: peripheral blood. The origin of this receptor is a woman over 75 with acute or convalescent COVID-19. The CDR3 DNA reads TGTGCCAGCAGCTGGGCCGTAGGTGGCCTAGAGACCCAGTACTTC. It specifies CASSWAVGGLETQYF. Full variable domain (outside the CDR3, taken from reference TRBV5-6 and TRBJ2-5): DAGVTQSPTHLIKTRGQQVTLRCSPKSGHDTVSWYQQALGQGPQFIFQYYEEEERQRGNFPDRFSGHQFPNYSSELNVNALLLGDSALYLCASSWAVGGLETQYFGPGTRLLVL.